In its sample, the clone carrying this T cell receptor (beta chain) was seen a few times. These data are taken from a study of T cells after posttransplantation cyclophosphamide. Sequencing used immunoSEQ multiplex PCR; TCRdb keeps in-frame clones, though not all of them. The data show tens of thousands of clones, with none appearing a single time. Trimming removed 5 bases from V and 1 base from J; junction bases left unmatched: 10. This CDR3 contains 17 residues. Germline CDR1 is SGHVS and CDR2 is FQNEAQ. This clonotype was sampled from a man aged 35 to 55 in good health, CMV-negative, and a related stem cell transplant donor. This chain uses TRBV7-8 with TRBJ2-5; TRBD1 matches at 10 bases. Sample: PBMCs. The CDR3 nucleotides are TGTGCCAGCAGCCCAGGGACAGGGGTCGGCGGCCAAGAGACCCAGTACTTC. Translating it yields CASSPGTGVGGQETQYF.